These 8 T cell receptor beta chains share one sample of origin, sequenced in a study of blood T cell repertoires in COVID-19. Clones were read by immunoSEQ multiplex PCR, and TCRdb kept only the in-frame ones, dropping some. The top ten hold around 4% of the sample, which has about 200,000 clones, around nine tenths seen once. Sequenced sample: PBMCs or T cells enriched from blood (not recorded which). The receptor source for this set is a woman under 40 with acute COVID-19.

The chain links TRBV2 to TRBJ1-5; D remains ambiguous. CDR1 and CDR2 (germline): SNHLY, FYNNEI. This CDR3 is 14 amino acids long. V was trimmed by 4 bases and J by 2 bases, leaving 9 bases between them. CDR3 region: CASSARGGNQPQHF. CDR3 coding DNA: TGTGCCAGCAGTGCCCGGGGTGGCAATCAGCCCCAGCATTTT. Filled out from reference TRBV2 and TRBJ1-5, the complete variable domain reads EPEVTQTPSHQVTQMGQEVILRCVPISNHLYFYWYRQILGQKVEFLVSFYNNEISEKSEIFDDQFSVERPDGSNFTLKIRSTKLEDSAMYFCASSARGGNQPQHFGDGTRLSIL.

The chain links TRBV3-1 (or the pseudogene TRBV3-2) to TRBJ1-4; 8 positions agree with TRBD1. Trimming removed 2 bases from V and 8 bases from J; junction bases left unmatched: 7. The CDR3 loop spans 15 amino acids. Germline V gene lookup returns CDR1 LGHDT and CDR2 YNNKEL (reference sequence). CDR3 protein: CASSQPDRGTEKLFF. CDR3 sequence (DNA): TGTGCCAGCAGCCAACCAGACAGGGGAACCGAAAAACTGTTTTTT.

The chain employs TRBV5-6 and TRBJ1-2; TRBD1 is a possible D gene (5 bases). The CDR3 extends over 14 amino acids. Per the germline V gene, CDR1 is SGHDT and CDR2 is YYEEEE. V was trimmed by 0 bases and J by 4 bases, leaving 10 bases between them. The CDR3 spells CASSLDRTPYGYTF. The DNA for the CDR3 is TGTGCCAGCAGCTTGGACAGGACCCCCTATGGCTACACCTTC.

V gene TRBV19 combines with J gene TRBJ1-5; a possible D gene is TRBD1 (6 bases). The CDR3 loop spans 16 amino acids. The V gene's germline CDR1 is LNHDA and CDR2 SQIVND (reference sequence). Between the trimmed V and J ends, which lost 3 bases and 5 bases, there was a span of 17 bases. The CDR3 DNA follows: TGTGCCAGTAGTATTACGAGTGGACAGACTCATCAGCCCCAGCATTTT. It specifies CASSITSGQTHQPQHF.

V is TRBV5-1 and J is TRBJ1-4; 7 bases line up with TRBD1. Germline CDR1 is SGHRS and CDR2 is YFSETQ. With 1 base clipped from V and 0 bases from J, the junction kept 0 bases outside the gene matches. The CDR3 covers 15 residues. The CDR3 reads CASSLTGATNEKLFF. The CDR3 nucleotides are TGCGCCAGCAGCTTGACAGGGGCAACTAATGAAAAACTGTTTTTT.

The chain is built from TRBV5-4 and TRBJ2-7, with D tentatively TRBD2 (7 bases). The germline CDR1 and CDR2 sequences are SGHNT and YYREEE (reference sequence). V was cut by 3 bases and J by 6 bases, with 13 bases left in between. The CDR3 totals 13 residues. The CDR3 region is CASSWGGQSEQYF. CDR3 DNA: TGTGCCAGCAGCTGGGGGGGGCAGAGCGAGCAGTACTTC.

The chain uses TRBV7-9 and TRBJ1-3; TRBD1 agrees at 7 bases. With 5 bases clipped from V and 2 bases from J, the junction kept 6 bases outside the gene matches. This CDR3 is 15 amino acids long. Germline CDR1 SEHNR, CDR2 FQNEAQ (reference sequence). As DNA, the CDR3 is TGTGCCAGCAGCGATACAGGGGAGGCTGGAAACACCATATATTTT. It encodes CASSDTGEAGNTIYF.

V is TRBV9 and J is TRBJ2-2, with D perhaps TRBD1 (5 bases). This CDR3 region has 16 residues. V was trimmed by 0 bases and J by 0 bases, leaving 9 bases between them. In germline, CDR1 is SGDLS, CDR2 YYNGEE. The CDR3 here is CASSVVPGPNTGELFF. The CDR3 nucleotides read TGTGCCAGCAGCGTAGTGCCAGGGCCGAACACCGGGGAGCTGTTTTTT. The full variable domain, rest sourced from reference TRBV9 and TRBJ2-2, is DSGVTQTPKHLITATGQRVTLRCSPRSGDLSVYWYQQSLDQGLQFLIQYYNGEERAKGNILERFSAQQFPDLHSELNLSSLELGDSALYFCASSVVPGPNTGELFFGEGSRLTVL.